One T cell receptor beta chain is described in this entry. No antigen is known for it. The PCR was carried out with 60 Vbeta primers and 13 Jbeta primers. TCRdb's table, derived via immunoSEQ multiplex PCR, lists solely in-frame clones and lacks some. The table has approximately 250,000 clones, around 84% seen once; the top ten hold roughly 0.26%. This sample is part of a study of cytomegalovirus exposure and HLA in healthy donors. Turning to the study itself: Genotyping of more than 300 donors showed that roughly 80% belonged to the Caucasian-associated ancestry cluster.

Notes on the study in general: Most CMV-associated TCR beta chains were later found to appear HLA-restricted.

Germline trimming cut 6 bases from V and 3 bases from J; bases unmatched to any gene: 8. From germline, CDR1 is MNHEY and CDR2 SVGAGI. The CDR3 totals 14 residues. The material sequenced was PBMCs. The genes are TRBV6-5 and TRBJ2-7, with 7 positions matching TRBD2. This TCR was recovered from a girl aged 2-10 years in good health and CMV-seronegative. CDR3 sequence (DNA): TGTGCCAGCAGAAGAGCGGGAAGGATCTACGAGCAGTACTTC. Protein product: CASRRAGRIYEQYF.